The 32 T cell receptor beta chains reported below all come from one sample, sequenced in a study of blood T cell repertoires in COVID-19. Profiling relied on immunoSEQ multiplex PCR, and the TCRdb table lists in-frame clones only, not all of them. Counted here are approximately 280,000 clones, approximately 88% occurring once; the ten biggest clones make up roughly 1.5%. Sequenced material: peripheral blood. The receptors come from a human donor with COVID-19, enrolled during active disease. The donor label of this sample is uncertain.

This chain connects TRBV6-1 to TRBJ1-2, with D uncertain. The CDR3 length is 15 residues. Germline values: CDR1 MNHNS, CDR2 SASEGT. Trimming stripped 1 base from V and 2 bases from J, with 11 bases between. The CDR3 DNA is TGTGCCAGCAGTGAAGGGTTAGGGAGGAACTATGGCTACACCTTC. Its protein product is CASSEGLGRNYGYTF.

The CDR3 region has the DNA TGCGCCAGCAGCTTGATGGCGGGAGGGCCTAGGGACAATGAGCAGTTCTTC. It encodes CASSLMAGGPRDNEQFF. The V and J genes are TRBV5-1 and TRBJ2-1; 9 bases are shared with TRBD2. There are 17 residues in the CDR3. Trimming took 1 base from V and 5 from J; bases not matched to a gene: 10. Germline V gene sequence: CDR1 SGHRS, CDR2 YFSETQ.

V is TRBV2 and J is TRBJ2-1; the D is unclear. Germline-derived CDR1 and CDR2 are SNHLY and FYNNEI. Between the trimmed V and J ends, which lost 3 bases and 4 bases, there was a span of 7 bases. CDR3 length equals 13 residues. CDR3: CASSDPGYNEQFF. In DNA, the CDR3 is TGTGCCAGCAGTGATCCCGGGTACAATGAGCAGTTCTTC.

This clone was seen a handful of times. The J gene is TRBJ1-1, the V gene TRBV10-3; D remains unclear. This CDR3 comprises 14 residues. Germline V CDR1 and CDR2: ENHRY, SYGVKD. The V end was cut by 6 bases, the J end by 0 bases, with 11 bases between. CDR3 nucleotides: TGTGCCATCAGGGCGGGAGGACTGAACACTGAAGCTTTCTTT. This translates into CAIRAGGLNTEAFF.

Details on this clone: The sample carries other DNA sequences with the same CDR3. Here the CDR3 DNA reads TGTGCCAGCAGCTGGGGGAGGGATCAGCCCCAGCATTTT. Encoded protein: CASSWGRDQPQHF. The chain carries TRBV5-4 and TRBJ1-5; D might be TRBD1 (5 bases). This CDR3 is 13 amino acids long. In germline, CDR1 is SGHNT, CDR2 YYREEE (reference sequence). Trimming cost V 3 bases and J 5 bases, with 9 bases left between them.

The CDR3 sequence: CASSVEGGRAPDTQYF. The CDR3 DNA reads as TGTGCCAGCAGCGTAGAGGGCGGGAGGGCCCCAGATACGCAGTATTTT. V is TRBV9 and J is TRBJ2-3; 9 positions match TRBD2. Germline CDR1 SGDLS, CDR2 YYNGEE. The CDR3 consists of 16 residues. V was pared by 0 bases and J by 4 bases, with 6 bases of the junction left unmatched.

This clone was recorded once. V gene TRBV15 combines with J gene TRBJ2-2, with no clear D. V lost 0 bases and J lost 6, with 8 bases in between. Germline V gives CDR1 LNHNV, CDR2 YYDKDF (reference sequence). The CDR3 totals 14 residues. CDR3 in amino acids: CATSRDVVAGELFF. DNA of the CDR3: TGTGCCACCAGCAGAGACGTTGTAGCCGGGGAGCTGTTTTTT.

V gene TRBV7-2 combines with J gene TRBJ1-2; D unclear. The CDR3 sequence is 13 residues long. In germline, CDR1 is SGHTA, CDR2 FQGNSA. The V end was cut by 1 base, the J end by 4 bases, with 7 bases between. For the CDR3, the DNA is TGTGCCAGCAGCTTAGAGAGGCCCTATGGCTACACCTTC. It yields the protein CASSLERPYGYTF.

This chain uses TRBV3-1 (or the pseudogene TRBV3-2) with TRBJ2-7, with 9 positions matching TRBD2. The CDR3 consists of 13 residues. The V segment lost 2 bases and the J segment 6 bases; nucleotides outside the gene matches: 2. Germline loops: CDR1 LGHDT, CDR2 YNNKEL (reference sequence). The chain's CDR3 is CASSQNSGSEQYF. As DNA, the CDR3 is TGTGCCAGCAGCCAAAATAGCGGGAGCGAGCAGTACTTC.

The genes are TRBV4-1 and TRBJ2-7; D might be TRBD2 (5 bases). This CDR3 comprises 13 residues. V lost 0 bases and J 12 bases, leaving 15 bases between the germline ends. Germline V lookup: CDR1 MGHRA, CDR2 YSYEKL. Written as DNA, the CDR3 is TGCGCCAGCAGCCAAGAAATTAGGACCGAGGGGTACTTC. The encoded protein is CASSQEIRTEGYF.

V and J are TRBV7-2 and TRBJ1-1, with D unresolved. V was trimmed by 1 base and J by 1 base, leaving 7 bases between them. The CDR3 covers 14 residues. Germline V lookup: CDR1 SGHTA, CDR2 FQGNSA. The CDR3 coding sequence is TGTGCCAGCAGCTTAGAAGCCGGGAACACTGAAGCTTTCTTT. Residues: CASSLEAGNTEAFF.

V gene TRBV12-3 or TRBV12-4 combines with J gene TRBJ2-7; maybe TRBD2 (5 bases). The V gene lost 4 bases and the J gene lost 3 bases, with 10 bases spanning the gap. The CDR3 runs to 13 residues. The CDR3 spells CASSWSGIYEQYF. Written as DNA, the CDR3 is TGTGCCAGCAGTTGGTCGGGAATCTACGAGCAGTACTTC.

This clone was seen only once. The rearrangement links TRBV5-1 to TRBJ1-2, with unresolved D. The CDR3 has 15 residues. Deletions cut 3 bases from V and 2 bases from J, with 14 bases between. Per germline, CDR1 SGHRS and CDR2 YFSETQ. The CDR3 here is CASSSLEGGNYGYTF. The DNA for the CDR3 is TGCGCCAGCAGCTCCCTGGAGGGAGGGAACTATGGCTACACCTTC.

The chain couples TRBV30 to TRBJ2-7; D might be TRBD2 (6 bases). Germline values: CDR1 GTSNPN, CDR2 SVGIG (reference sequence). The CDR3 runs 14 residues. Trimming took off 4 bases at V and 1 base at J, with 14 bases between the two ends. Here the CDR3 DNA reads TGTGCCTGGAACGGGGACTTGGGATCCTACGAGCAGTACTTC. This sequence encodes CAWNGDLGSYEQYF. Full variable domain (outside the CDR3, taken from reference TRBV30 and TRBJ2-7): SQTIHQWPATLVQPVGSPLSLECTVEGTSNPNLYWYRQAAGRGLQLLFYSVGIGQISSEVPQNLSASRPQDRQFILSSKKLLLSDSGFYLCAWNGDLGSYEQYFGPGTRLTVT.

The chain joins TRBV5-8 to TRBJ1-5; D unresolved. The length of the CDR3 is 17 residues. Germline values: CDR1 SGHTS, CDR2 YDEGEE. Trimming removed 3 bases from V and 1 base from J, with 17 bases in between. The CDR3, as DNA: TGTGCCAGCAGCTCCTACGTGTTGGGGAGAAGCAATCAGCCCCAGCATTTT. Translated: CASSSYVLGRSNQPQHF.

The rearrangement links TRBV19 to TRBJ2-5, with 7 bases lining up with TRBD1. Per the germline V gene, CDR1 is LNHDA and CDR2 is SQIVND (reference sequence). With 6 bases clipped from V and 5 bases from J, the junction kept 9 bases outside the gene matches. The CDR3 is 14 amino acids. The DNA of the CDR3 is TGTGCCAGTAGACGTCAGGGGGAATGGGAGACCCAGTACTTC. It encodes CASRRQGEWETQYF.

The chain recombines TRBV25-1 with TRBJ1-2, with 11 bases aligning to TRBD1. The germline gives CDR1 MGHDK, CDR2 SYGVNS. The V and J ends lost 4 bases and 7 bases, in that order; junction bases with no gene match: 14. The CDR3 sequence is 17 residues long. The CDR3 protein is CASSAEGQGALSTGYTF. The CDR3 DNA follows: TGTGCCAGCAGTGCCGAAGGACAGGGGGCCCTATCGACTGGCTACACCTTC.

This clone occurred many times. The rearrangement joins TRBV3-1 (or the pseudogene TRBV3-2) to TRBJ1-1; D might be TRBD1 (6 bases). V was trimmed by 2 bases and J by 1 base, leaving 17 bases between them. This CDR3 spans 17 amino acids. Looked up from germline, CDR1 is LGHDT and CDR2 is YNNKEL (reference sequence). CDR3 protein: CASSQWGARGPNTEAFF. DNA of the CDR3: TGTGCCAGCAGCCAATGGGGGGCGCGGGGGCCGAACACTGAAGCTTTCTTT.

DNA of the CDR3: TGTGCCAGCAGCCCCCGACAGGGGGCGAGGACACCCCTCCACTTT. Its protein product is CASSPRQGARTPLHF. V is TRBV7-9 and J is TRBJ1-6; 10 bases are shared with TRBD1. The germline V gene encodes CDR1 SEHNR and CDR2 FQNEAQ (reference sequence). This CDR3 contains 15 residues. V lost 5 bases, J lost 11 bases, and 9 bases stayed unmatched.

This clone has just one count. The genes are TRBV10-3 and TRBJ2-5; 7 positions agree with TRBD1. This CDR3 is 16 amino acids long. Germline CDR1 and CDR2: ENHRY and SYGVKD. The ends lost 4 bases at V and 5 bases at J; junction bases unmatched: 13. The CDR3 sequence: CAISGDRANDRETQYF. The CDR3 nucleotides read TGTGCCATCAGTGGTGACAGGGCGAATGATAGGGAGACCCAGTACTTC.

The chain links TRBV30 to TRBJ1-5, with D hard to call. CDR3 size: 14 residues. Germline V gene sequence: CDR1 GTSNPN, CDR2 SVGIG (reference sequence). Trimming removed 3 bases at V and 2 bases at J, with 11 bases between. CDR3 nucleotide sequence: TGTGCCTGGAGGGGCTCTAGCGGCAATCAGCCCCAGCATTTT. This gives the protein CAWRGSSGNQPQHF.

This CDR3 reads CASSLGGSNEQFF. In DNA form, the CDR3 reads TGTGCCAGCAGCTTAGGCGGGAGCAATGAGCAGTTCTTC. This rearrangement joins TRBV7-8 to TRBJ2-1; TRBD2 matches 7 bases. Per germline, CDR1 SGHVS and CDR2 FQNEAQ. The CDR3 contains 13 residues. V was pared by 1 base and J by 6 bases, with 0 bases of the junction left unmatched.

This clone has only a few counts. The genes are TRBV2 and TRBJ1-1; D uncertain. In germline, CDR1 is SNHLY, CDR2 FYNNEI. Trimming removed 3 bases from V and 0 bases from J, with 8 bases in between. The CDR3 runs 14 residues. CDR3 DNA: TGTGCCAGCAGTGATCCGGCGGTGAACACTGAAGCTTTCTTT. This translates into CASSDPAVNTEAFF.

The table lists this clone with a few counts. This CDR3 is CASSLGREFHEQYF. The CDR3 bases are TGTGCCAGCAGCTTAGGGCGGGAGTTCCACGAGCAGTACTTC. The V call is TRBV11-2, the J call TRBJ2-7, with 7 bases identical to TRBD2. This CDR3 is 14 amino acids long. The V and J ends lost 1 base and 5 bases, in that order; junction bases with no gene match: 5. Germline-derived CDR1 and CDR2 are SGHAT and FQNNGV.

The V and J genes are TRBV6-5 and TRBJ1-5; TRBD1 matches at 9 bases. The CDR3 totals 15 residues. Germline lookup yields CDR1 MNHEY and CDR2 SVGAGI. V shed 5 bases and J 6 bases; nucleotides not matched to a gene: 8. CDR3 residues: CASSPTGGRGQPQHF. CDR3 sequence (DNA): TGTGCCAGCAGTCCCACAGGGGGCCGAGGTCAGCCCCAGCATTTT.

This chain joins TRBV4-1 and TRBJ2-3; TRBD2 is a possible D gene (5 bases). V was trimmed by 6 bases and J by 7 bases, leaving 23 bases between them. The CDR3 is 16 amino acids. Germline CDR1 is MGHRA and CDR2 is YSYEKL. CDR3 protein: CASSPGGGAWLNTQYF. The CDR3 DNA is TGCGCCAGCAGTCCAGGCGGAGGCGCTTGGTTGAATACGCAGTATTTT.

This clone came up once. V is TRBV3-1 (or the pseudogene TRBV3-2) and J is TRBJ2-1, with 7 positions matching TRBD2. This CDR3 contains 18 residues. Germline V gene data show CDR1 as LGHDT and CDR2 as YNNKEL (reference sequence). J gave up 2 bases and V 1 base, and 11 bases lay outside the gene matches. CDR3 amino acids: CASSQGFRGGGAYNEQFF. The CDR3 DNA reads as TGTGCCAGCAGCCAAGGGTTTCGCGGGGGAGGAGCCTACAATGAGCAGTTCTTC.

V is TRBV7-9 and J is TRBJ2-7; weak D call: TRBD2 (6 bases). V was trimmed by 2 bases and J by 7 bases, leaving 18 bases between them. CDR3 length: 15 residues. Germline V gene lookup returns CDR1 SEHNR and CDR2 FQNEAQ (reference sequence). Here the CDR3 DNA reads TGTGCCAGCAGCTTAAGAGCGGGCCCCTATGAGGAGCAGTACTTC. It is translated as CASSLRAGPYEEQYF.

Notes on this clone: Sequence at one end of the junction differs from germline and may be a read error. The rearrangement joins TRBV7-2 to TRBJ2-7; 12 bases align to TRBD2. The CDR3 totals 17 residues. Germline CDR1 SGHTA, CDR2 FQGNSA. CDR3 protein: CASSLGGISSGRGEQYF. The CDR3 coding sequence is TGTGCCAGCAGTTTAGGAGGCATTTCTAGCGGGAGGGGTGAGCAGTACTTC.

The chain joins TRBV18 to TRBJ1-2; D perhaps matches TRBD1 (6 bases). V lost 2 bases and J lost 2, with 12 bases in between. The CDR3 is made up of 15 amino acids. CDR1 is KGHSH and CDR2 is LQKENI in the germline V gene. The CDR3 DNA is TGTGCCAGCTCACCATCAACAGGGCTCAACTATGGCTACACCTTC. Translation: CASSPSTGLNYGYTF. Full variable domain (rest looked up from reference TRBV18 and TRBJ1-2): NAGVMQNPRHLVRRRGQEARLRCSPMKGHSHVYWYRQLPEEGLKFMVYLQKENIIDESGMPKERFSAEFPKEGPSILRIQQVVRGDSAAYFCASSPSTGLNYGYTFGSGTRLTVV.

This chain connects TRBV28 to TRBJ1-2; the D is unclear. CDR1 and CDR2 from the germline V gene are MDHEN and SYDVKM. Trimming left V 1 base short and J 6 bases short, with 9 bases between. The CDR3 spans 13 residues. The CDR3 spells CASSLSSRDGYTF. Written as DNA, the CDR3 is TGTGCCAGCAGTTTATCGTCACGGGATGGCTACACCTTC.

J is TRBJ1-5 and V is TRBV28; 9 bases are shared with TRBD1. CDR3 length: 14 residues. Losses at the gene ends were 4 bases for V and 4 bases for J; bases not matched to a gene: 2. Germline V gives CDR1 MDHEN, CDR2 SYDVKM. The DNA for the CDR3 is TGTGCCAGCAGTTCCGGACAGGGGAATCAGCCCCAGCATTTT. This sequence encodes CASSSGQGNQPQHF.